The entry that follows covers one TCR beta chain sequence. The antigen is unknown. The CDR3 contains 16 residues. Germline-derived CDR1 and CDR2 are DFQATT and SNEGSKA (reference sequence). The J segment lost 0 bases and the V segment lost 3 bases, leaving 6 bases of the junction unmatched. This entry is derived from a study of T cell responses to AZD1222 COVID-19 vaccine. Across the whole study: The analysis combined second doses at about 4 or about 12 weeks. Whole-study results and caveats: It should be noted that donors were predominantly white British and more often female, and clonal diversity was possibly underestimated. Every sample of the repertoires postdated the peak T cell response. After two AZD1222 doses, spike-specific TCR breadth and depth rose versus day 0.

Data came from immunoSEQ multiplex PCR; TCRdb stores just in-frame clones and leaves some out. The table shows about 180,000 clones, with around 90% occurring only once. The gene calls are TRBV20-1 and TRBJ2-2; TRBD2 matches at 8 bases. This clonotype was sampled from an adult in good health. This sample comprised peripheral blood, obtained on day 0 of AZD1222 vaccination. The CDR3 is CSASPSGGTNTGELFF. In DNA, the CDR3 is TGCAGTGCTAGTCCAAGCGGGGGTACGAACACCGGGGAGCTGTTTTTT.